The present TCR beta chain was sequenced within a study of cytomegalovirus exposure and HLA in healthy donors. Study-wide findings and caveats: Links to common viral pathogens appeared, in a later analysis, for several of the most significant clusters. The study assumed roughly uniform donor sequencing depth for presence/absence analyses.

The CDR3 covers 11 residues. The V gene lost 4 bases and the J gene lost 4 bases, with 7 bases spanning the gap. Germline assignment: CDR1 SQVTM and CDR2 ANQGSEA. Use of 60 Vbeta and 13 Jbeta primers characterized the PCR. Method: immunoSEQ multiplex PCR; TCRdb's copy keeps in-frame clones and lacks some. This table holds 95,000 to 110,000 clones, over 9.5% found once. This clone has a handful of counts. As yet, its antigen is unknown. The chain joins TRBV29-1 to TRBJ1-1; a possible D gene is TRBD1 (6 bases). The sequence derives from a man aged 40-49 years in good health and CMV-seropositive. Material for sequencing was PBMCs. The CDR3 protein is CSVGTVTEAFF. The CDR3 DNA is TGCAGCGTTGGGACAGTCACTGAAGCTTTCTTT.